The clone carrying this T cell receptor beta chain occurred many times. One entry per CDR3 protein, called by TCRdb with MiXCR from the 5' RACE reads. The table includes some 46,000 distinct CDR3 sequences, 7.5% to 10% detected once. This sample was included in a study of early T cells in non-severe SARS-CoV-2 infection. Background on the study: RNA in bulk from unsorted whole blood was sequenced, and chains were unpaired.

V was pared by 4 bases and J by 0 bases, with 5 bases between. CDR1 is MDHEN, CDR2 SYDVKM, per germline. The CDR3 loop spans 13 amino acids. Sequenced material: whole blood. This TCR derives from an adult who was a healthcare worker with PCR-confirmed SARS-CoV-2 infection or an uninfected control (not recorded which). The chain joins TRBV28 to TRBJ2-3; no clear D gene. The CDR3 reads CASSSQSTDTQYF. The CDR3 DNA reads TGTGCCAGCAGTTCGCAGAGCACAGATACGCAGTATTTT.